Below are 9 T cell receptor beta chains sequenced from a single sample in a study of T cell responses to AZD1222 COVID-19 vaccine. Libraries were prepared by immunoSEQ multiplex PCR; TCRdb keeps only in-frame clonotypes and omits some of them. The data hold approximately 92,000 clones, with about nine tenths observed a single time. The sequenced sample was peripheral blood, obtained on day 0 of AZD1222 vaccination. The receptors were sampled from an adult in good health.

The chain joins TRBV15 to TRBJ2-7, with D maybe TRBD1 (5 bases). Germline CDR1 and CDR2: LNHNV and YYDKDF (reference sequence). Between the trimmed V and J ends, which lost 0 bases and 0 bases, there was a span of 9 bases. This CDR3 region has 15 residues. CDR3 nucleotides: TGTGCCACCAGCAGAGATCCCGACAGCTCCTACGAGCAGTACTTC. Its translation: CATSRDPDSSYEQYF. The full variable domain, completed using reference TRBV15 and TRBJ2-7, is DAMVIQNPRYQVTQFGKPVTLSCSQTLNHNVMYWYQQKSSQAPKLLFHYYDKDFNNEADTPDNFQSRRPNTSFCFLDIRSPGLGDTAMYLCATSRDPDSSYEQYFGPGTRLTVT.

The chain employs TRBV19 and TRBJ1-5; D is undetermined. The CDR3 runs 16 residues. Germline CDR1 LNHDA, CDR2 SQIVND (reference sequence). Trimming took off 0 bases at V and 2 bases at J, with 11 bases between the two ends. CDR3: CASSIERNRGNQPQHF. CDR3 sequence (DNA): TGTGCCAGTAGTATAGAGAGAAACCGGGGCAATCAGCCCCAGCATTTT.

The V gene is TRBV5-1, the J gene TRBJ1-1; tentatively, D is TRBD1 (5 bases). CDR3 length: 16 residues. V was pared by 1 base and J by 0 bases, with 13 bases between. Germline CDR1 SGHRS, CDR2 YFSETQ. The CDR3 reads CASSLLGDPMNTEAFF. CDR3 DNA sequence: TGCGCCAGCAGCTTGTTGGGGGATCCAATGAACACTGAAGCTTTCTTT.

The V call is TRBV15, the J call TRBJ2-3, with TRBD1 as a possible D gene (5 bases). CDR1 is LNHNV, CDR2 YYDKDF, per germline (reference sequence). The CDR3 is made up of 20 amino acids. With 0 bases removed from V and 1 base from J, the gap between germline ends came to 23 bases. The CDR3 sequence is CATSRDDFGRQGRGTDTQYF. The DNA for the CDR3 is TGTGCCACCAGCAGAGATGATTTCGGTCGGCAGGGCCGAGGCACAGATACGCAGTATTTT.

V is TRBV7-9 and J is TRBJ2-5, with TRBD1 matching 9 bases. The CDR3 extends over 14 amino acids. The germline V gene has CDR1 SEHNR and CDR2 FQNEAQ (reference sequence). Trimming at V came to 5 bases and at J to 2 bases, leaving 3 bases not matched to a gene. In DNA, the CDR3 is TGTGCCAGCAGCCGTGGGACAGGGCAAGAGACCCAGTACTTC. Translated: CASSRGTGQETQYF.

The genes are TRBV11-2 and TRBJ1-1; D gene unclear. The CDR3 runs 13 residues. Germline V gene lookup returns CDR1 SGHAT and CDR2 FQNNGV. Between the trimmed V and J ends, which lost 5 bases and 4 bases, there was a span of 11 bases. The CDR3 DNA follows: TGTGCCAGCAGCCTAACAGCAGGCACTGAAGCTTTCTTT. Its protein is CASSLTAGTEAFF.

J is TRBJ2-1 and V is TRBV28; TRBD1 matches at 8 bases. V lost 6 bases, J lost 3 bases, and 19 bases stayed unmatched. The CDR3 covers 19 residues. Germline assignment: CDR1 MDHEN and CDR2 SYDVKM. The CDR3 reads CASRAQGQEAQKGYNEQFF. The DNA for the CDR3 is TGTGCCAGCAGGGCCCAGGGACAGGAAGCACAAAAGGGCTACAATGAGCAGTTCTTC.

This clone was observed a handful of times. The chain is built from TRBV29-1 and TRBJ2-7, with no clear D. The CDR3 runs 10 residues. V lost 7 bases to trimming and J lost 5 bases, with 9 bases between them. Looked up from germline, CDR1 is SQVTM and CDR2 is ANQGSEA. The CDR3 bases are TGCAGCGCCCTTGAAAACGAGCAGTACTTC. The encoded protein is CSALENEQYF.

The chain carries TRBV3-1 (or the pseudogene TRBV3-2) and TRBJ1-6, with unresolved D. Trimming took 0 bases from V and 0 from J, leaving 9 bases between them. The CDR3 covers 17 residues. The germline CDR1 and CDR2 sequences are LGHDT and YNNKEL (reference sequence). DNA of the CDR3: TGTGCCAGCAGCCAAGAATCAGTTAGCTCCTATAATTCACCCCTCCACTTT. This sequence encodes CASSQESVSSYNSPLHF.